The sample holds a few counts of the clone carrying this TCR beta chain. Antigen specificity is unknown. PCR used 60 Vbeta primers and 13 Jbeta primers. The data were produced by immunoSEQ multiplex PCR, yet TCRdb's version contains in-frame clones alone and is incomplete. The sample includes roughly 120,000 clones, about 61% seen only once; the top ten take roughly 8.7%. This sample was included in a study of cytomegalovirus exposure and HLA in healthy donors. Study background: For the approximately 400 genotyped donors, more than 65% fell within the Caucasian-associated ancestry cluster. Study-wide findings and caveats: Most TCRs appeared rarely, but some public TCRs recurred in many donors. Per published reports, the classifier diagnosed cytomegalovirus status with high specificity and sensitivity.

The length of the CDR3 is 15 residues. Per the germline V gene, CDR1 is MGHRA and CDR2 is YSYEKL. V was shortened by 1 base and J by 2 bases, with 11 bases between the two germline ends. Sequenced: PBMCs. This chain uses TRBV4-1 with TRBJ1-2; maybe TRBD1 (6 bases). The sequence was collected from a man aged 18 to 29 in good health and CMV-seropositive. The CDR3 DNA reads TGCGCCAGCAGCCAAGCTAGGACAGAGAACTATGGCTACACCTTC. Protein product: CASSQARTENYGYTF.